This T cell receptor (beta chain) was identified during a study of T cells in Graves' hyperthyroidism and ophthalmopathy. Study results and caveats: Among clonotypes expanded in thyroid above 0.001, most were also found in blood.

Regions amplified from RNA transcripts were the TCR beta CDR3 regions. A set of HTBI primers served as the primers for a first-round RT-PCR of the TCR CDR3. Via MiXCR, TCRdb re-called the multiplex PCR reads, giving one row per CDR3 protein. This repertoire shows approximately 400,000 distinct CDR3 sequences, about a sixth found once; its top ten account for roughly 13%. The CDR3 is 15 residues long. From germline, CDR1 is PRHDT and CDR2 FYEKMQ (reference sequence). Trimming pared 0 bases from V and 6 bases from J, leaving 12 bases between. This clonotype occurred a few times. Its antigen is as yet unknown.

Input material: blood. This receptor was identified in a woman between 18 and 29 years old with Graves' hyperthyroidism. The V gene is TRBV13, the J gene TRBJ2-1, with D possibly being TRBD2 (6 bases). The CDR3: CASSLGGGASNEQFF. DNA of the CDR3: TGTGCCAGCAGCTTAGGTGGCGGGGCGAGCAATGAGCAGTTCTTC. Complete variable domain (other parts from reference TRBV13 and TRBJ2-1): AAGVIQSPRHLIKEKRETATLKCYPIPRHDTVYWYQQGPGQDPQFLISFYEKMQSDKGSIPDRFSAQQFSDYHSELNMSSLELGDSALYFCASSLGGGASNEQFFGPGTRLTVL.